This T cell receptor beta chain appears in the sequencing data of a study of cytomegalovirus exposure and HLA in healthy donors. Notes on this clone: The target antigen is unknown.

The PCR ran on 60 Vbeta and 13 Jbeta primers. Produced via immunoSEQ multiplex PCR; TCRdb's table is partial and in-frame only. The sample records 130,000 or so clones, 65% to 85% being singletons. The CDR3 consists of 15 residues. Trimming pared 4 bases from V and 9 bases from J, leaving 20 bases between. In germline, CDR1 is SGHNT, CDR2 YYREEE (reference sequence). General study findings and limits: Both high specificity and high sensitivity reportedly marked the classifier's diagnosis of cytomegalovirus status.

The chain couples TRBV5-4 to TRBJ2-1, with a possible D match to TRBD2 (6 bases). The sequence derives from a woman younger than 35 in good health and CMV-seronegative. Input material: PBMCs. The CDR3 DNA follows: TGTGCCAGCAGCCCAATGACTAGTGGCCGGGGTGAGCAGTTCTTC. Amino acids: CASSPMTSGRGEQFF. Combining the CDR3 with reference TRBV5-4 and TRBJ2-1 gives the whole variable domain ETGVTQSPTHLIKTRGQQVTLRCSSQSGHNTVSWYQQALGQGPQFIFQYYREEENGRGNFPPRFSGLQFPNYSSELNVNALELDDSALYLCASSPMTSGRGEQFFGPGTRLTVL.